This T cell receptor beta chain emerged from a study of cytomegalovirus exposure and HLA in healthy donors. Whole-study findings and limits: The authors confirmed in vitro that three CMV-associated chains were specific for CMV antigens. Upon later analysis, HLA-associated TCR beta chains proved more clonally expanded than other, equally common chains.

Comment on this clone: The antigen remains unidentified.

Germline V gene data show CDR1 as KGHSH and CDR2 as LQKENI. V lost 3 bases, J lost 6 bases, and 9 bases stayed unmatched. The CDR3 has 15 residues. Use of 60 Vbeta and 13 Jbeta primers characterized the PCR. Assay used: immunoSEQ multiplex PCR; TCRdb lists only in-frame clones, some missing. Of around 54,000 clones listed, roughly 84% were seen once; the top ten hold 2.5% to 3.5%. The sample was PBMCs. This TCR was recovered from a woman aged 18 to 35 in good health and CMV-seronegative. The chain carries TRBV18 and TRBJ2-7; TRBD1 matches at 9 bases. CDR3 protein: CASSPSGVTGGEQYF. Here the CDR3 DNA reads TGTGCCAGCTCACCTTCCGGGGTGACAGGGGGCGAGCAGTACTTC.